This T cell receptor beta chain was observed in a study of T cell clusters in autoimmune cytopenias. General study results and limits: A dominant lymphoma-associated repertoire apparently masked the cluster-lack signature in secondary cytopenia versus chronic lymphocytic leukemia.

One tube held mixed TRB-A and TRB-B primer pools for touch-down PCR. Reprocessing the multiplex PCR reads, TCRdb reports a single entry for every CDR3 protein and omits DNA. This sample lists about 5,300 distinct CDR3 sequences; its ten largest clones have 15%. Judged by frequency, this clonotype is medium-sized (0.01 to 0.1%). Its specificity is not known. Some 39,000 genome equivalents of blood DNA were amplified for TRB. Germline CDR1 and CDR2: MNHEY and SVGAGI. This CDR3 contains 15 residues. These data also featured in a second study, about T cell repertoires in aging, cancer and after chemotherapy. Per that study: Healthy donors lost TCR diversity with age mainly through richness, cancer patients through richness and evenness.

The sample taken for sequencing was peripheral blood. The receptor was derived from a human donor in good health. The chain carries TRBV6-5 and TRBJ2-2; TCRdb designates TRBD2, a call that cannot be tested without DNA. This CDR3 is CASSYQSGGPGELFF.